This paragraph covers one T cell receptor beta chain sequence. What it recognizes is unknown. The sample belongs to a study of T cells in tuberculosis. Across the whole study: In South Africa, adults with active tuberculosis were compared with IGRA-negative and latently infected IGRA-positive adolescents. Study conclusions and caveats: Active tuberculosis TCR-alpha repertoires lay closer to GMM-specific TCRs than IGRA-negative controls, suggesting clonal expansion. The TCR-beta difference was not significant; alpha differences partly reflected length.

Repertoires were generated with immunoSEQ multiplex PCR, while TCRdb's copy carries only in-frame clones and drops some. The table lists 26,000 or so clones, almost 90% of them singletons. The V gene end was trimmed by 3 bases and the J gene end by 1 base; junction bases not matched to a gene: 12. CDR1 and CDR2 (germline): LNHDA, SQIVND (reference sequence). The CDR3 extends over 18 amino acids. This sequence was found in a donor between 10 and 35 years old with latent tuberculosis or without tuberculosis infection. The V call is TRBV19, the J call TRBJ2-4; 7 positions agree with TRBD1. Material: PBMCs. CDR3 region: CASSMSFLTGWAKNIQYF. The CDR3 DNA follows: TGTGCCAGTAGTATGTCCTTCCTGACAGGGTGGGCCAAAAACATTCAGTACTTC.